This T cell receptor beta chain was documented in a study of CD8 T cells in Susac syndrome. An input of about 0.5 to 1 ug of RNA was subjected to reverse transcription using random hexamers. The TCR beta CDR3 was amplified by immunoSEQ multiplex PCR across 54 Vbeta, 13 Jbeta. From the immunoSEQ multiplex PCR reads, TCRdb called clonotypes with MiXCR, one entry per CDR3 protein. The sample holds about 200,000 distinct CDR3 sequences, roughly 94% seen once. V lost 7 bases to trimming and J lost 7 bases, with 18 bases between them. This CDR3 has 13 amino acids. The germline V gene has CDR1 SGHRS and CDR2 YFSETQ.

The chain is built from TRBV5-1 and TRBJ2-7; weak D call: TRBD1 (5 bases). This receptor was taken from a human donor in good health. The sequenced sample was CD4+ T cells from PBMCs. The CDR3 reads CASRPQDNSEQYF. The CDR3 DNA follows: TGCGCCAGCCGCCCGCAGGACAATTCAGAGCAGTACTTC.